These 15 T cell receptor beta chains were all obtained from the same sample, sequenced in a study of blood T cells in healthy people across ages. Using a J-beta primer mix together with a sample-barcoded 5' primer, a second PCR was run for roughly 7 to 11 cycles. Via MiXCR, TCRdb re-called the 5' RACE reads, giving one row per CDR3 protein. The repertoire includes roughly 500,000 distinct CDR3 sequences, 27% of them detected once, and around 18% sits in the top ten. Sequencing input: blood. The receptor set was obtained from a woman in her seventies in good health.

The CDR3 spells CASSFRDGRIETQYF. The DNA for the CDR3 is TGTGCCAGCAGCTTCAGGGACGGGCGCATAGAGACCCAGTACTTC. This chain joins TRBV7-2 and TRBJ2-5; D tentatively reads TRBD1 or TRBD2 (5 bases each). The V and J ends lost 3 bases and 4 bases respectively, with 15 bases between them. CDR3 length: 15 amino acids. CDR1 is SGHTA, CDR2 FQGNSA, per germline. Supplemented by reference TRBV7-2 and TRBJ2-5, the full variable domain reads GAGVSQSPSNKVTEKGKDVELRCDPISGHTALYWYRQSLGQGLEFLIYFQGNSAPDKSGLPSDRFSAERTGGSVSTLTIQRTQQEDSAVYLCASSFRDGRIETQYFGPGTRLLVL.

The chain uses TRBV3-1 and TRBJ2-3; D call uncertain. Germline assignment: CDR1 LGHDT and CDR2 YNNKEL (reference sequence). CDR3 length: 17 amino acids. With 4 bases removed from V and 1 base from J, the gap between germline ends came to 18 bases. In DNA form, the CDR3 reads TGTGCCAGCAGCCCGTGGGTGGTCGGCCCCCGCACAGATACGCAGTATTTT. Translation gives CASSPWVVGPRTDTQYF.

The V call is TRBV9, the J call TRBJ2-5; 7 nucleotides align to TRBD1. Germline V gene sequence: CDR1 SGDLS, CDR2 YYNGEE. The ends lost 3 bases at V and 4 bases at J; junction bases unmatched: 18. This CDR3 contains 18 residues. CDR3 protein: CASSAGTVGGLGGETQYF. The CDR3 bases are TGTGCCAGCAGCGCAGGGACAGTAGGGGGCCTCGGCGGAGAGACCCAGTACTTC.

The chain links TRBV20-1 to TRBJ2-7, with a possible D match to TRBD1 (6 bases). The CDR3 is 14 residues long. The V gene's germline CDR1 is DFQATT and CDR2 SNEGSKA (reference sequence). With 3 bases removed from V and 3 bases from J, the gap between germline ends came to 15 bases. DNA for the CDR3: TGCAGTGCTAGGCAGGGGAGACAGAGCTACGAGCAGTACTTC. Translation gives CSARQGRQSYEQYF.

There are a few counts of this clonotype. This chain uses TRBV7-2 with TRBJ1-1, with a possible D match to TRBD1 (5 bases). The length of the CDR3 is 12 residues. With 6 bases removed from V and 6 bases from J, the gap between germline ends came to 11 bases. The V gene's germline CDR1 is SGHTA and CDR2 FQGNSA. The CDR3 region has the DNA TGTGCCAGCAGGGAGAGGGGCGCTGAAGCTTTCTTT. Translation: CASRERGAEAFF.

The chain carries TRBV2 and TRBJ1-1; D remains ambiguous. V lost 7 bases and J 1 base, leaving 16 bases between the germline ends. This CDR3 is built from 15 residues. Germline V CDR1 and CDR2: SNHLY, FYNNEI. Written as DNA, the CDR3 is TGTGCCAGCATCCTAAGCAGAGGCGGGAACACTGAAGCTTTCTTT. It translates to CASILSRGGNTEAFF.

There are a few counts of this clonotype. The V and J genes are TRBV5-1 and TRBJ2-1; D might be TRBD1 (6 bases). The V end lost 0 bases, the J end lost 0 bases, and 19 bases lay between the germline ends. The CDR3 sequence is 19 residues long. CDR1 is SGHRS and CDR2 is YFSETQ in the germline V gene. The CDR3 nucleotides read TGCGCCAGCAGCTTGGCCCTAGGGGGAACCCTGAGCTCCTACAATGAGCAGTTCTTC. Its translation: CASSLALGGTLSSYNEQFF.

This clonotype was counted between two and nine times. The chain carries TRBV20-1 and TRBJ2-3; TRBD1 aligns across 7 bases. This CDR3 contains 14 residues. The junction had 9 bases not matched to a gene; V was cut back by 6 bases and J by 3 bases. CDR1 is DFQATT, CDR2 SNEGSKA, per germline (reference sequence). The CDR3 here is CSATGTGVTDTQYF. CDR3 DNA: TGCAGTGCCACCGGCACAGGGGTTACAGATACGCAGTATTTT.

The V call is TRBV20-1, the J call TRBJ2-3, with D perhaps being TRBD1 or TRBD2 (5 bases each). CDR1 DFQATT and CDR2 SNEGSKA come from the germline V gene (reference sequence). Trimming removed 2 bases from V and 0 bases from J, with 12 bases in between. CDR3 length: 15 residues. The CDR3 region has the DNA TGCAGTGCTAGAAAGGGGACGGGGAGCACAGATACGCAGTATTTT. It yields the protein CSARKGTGSTDTQYF.

The chain carries TRBV5-1 and TRBJ2-2, with D unresolved. Germline lookup yields CDR1 SGHRS and CDR2 YFSETQ. CDR3 length: 13 residues. Trimming shortened V by 4 bases and J by 8 bases, and 12 bases separated the two germline ends. Written as DNA, the CDR3 is TGCGCCAGCAGCCAAGTACTTGGTGGGGAGCTGTTTTTT. Residues: CASSQVLGGELFF. The whole variable domain, remainder taken from reference TRBV5-1 and TRBJ2-2, is KAGVTQTPRYLIKTRGQQVTLSCSPISGHRSVSWYQQTPGQGLQFLFEYFSETQRNKGNFPGRFSGRQFSNSRSEMNVSTLELGDSALYLCASSQVLGGELFFGEGSRLTVL.

This clonotype was seen only a few times. The gene calls are TRBV10-3 and TRBJ1-2, with TRBD1 identical over 7 bases. The CDR3 extends over 15 amino acids. Trimming cost V 0 bases and J 5 bases; bases outside gene matches: 6. CDR1 ENHRY and CDR2 SYGVKD come from the germline V gene. The CDR3 region has the DNA TGTGCCATCAGTGAGTCGACGACAGGGAAATATGGCTACACCTTC. Translation gives CAISESTTGKYGYTF.

This clonotype was observed a handful of times. V is TRBV27 and J is TRBJ2-7, with 7 bases lining up with TRBD1. The germline gives CDR1 MNHEY, CDR2 SMNVEV (reference sequence). V gave up 9 bases and J gave up 5 bases; unmatched junction bases: 7. This CDR3 comprises 12 residues. In DNA form, the CDR3 reads TGTGCCAGGGAAGACAGGGCGGACGAGCAGTACTTC. This codes for CAREDRADEQYF.

This clonotype was seen ten or more times. CDR3 in amino acids: CASSVPTSGGGHEQFF. CDR3 DNA sequence: TGTGCCAGCAGTGTACCAACTAGCGGGGGGGGTCATGAGCAGTTCTTC. The gene calls are TRBV12-3 or TRBV12-4 and TRBJ2-1; 13 positions agree with TRBD2. J lost 8 bases, V lost 5 bases, and 9 bases had no gene match. The CDR3 runs to 16 residues.

This clonotype was seen a handful of times. The chain combines TRBV7-2 with TRBJ2-4; no definite D call. Germline loops: CDR1 SGHTA, CDR2 FQGNSA. The CDR3 is made up of 14 amino acids. Trimming removed 1 base from V and 3 bases from J, with 7 bases in between. CDR3 bases: TGTGCCAGCAGCTTAGATCCGGGCAAAAACATTCAGTACTTC. Translating gives CASSLDPGKNIQYF.

This clonotype was seen more than once but under ten times. V is TRBV4-3 and J is TRBJ2-7; 9 bases are a match to TRBD1. Per the germline V gene, CDR1 is LGHNA and CDR2 is YSLEER. The V and J ends lost 4 bases and 4 bases, in that order; junction bases with no gene match: 11. The CDR3 is 16 residues long. The CDR3 region has the DNA TGCGCCAGCAGCCGCAGGAAGGGACAGGGTGAATACGAGCAGTACTTC. Its protein product is CASSRRKGQGEYEQYF.